Below are 24 T cell receptor beta chains sequenced from a single sample in a study of T cell responses to AZD1222 COVID-19 vaccine. The table came from immunoSEQ multiplex PCR; TCRdb's copy has only in-frame clones and leaves some out. The table lists 130,000 or so clones, roughly 88% of them singletons. This sample comprised peripheral blood, obtained 28 days after the second AZD1222 dose. These receptors were obtained from an adult who received the AZD1222 COVID-19 vaccine.

The chain recombines TRBV11-3 with TRBJ1-1; tentatively, D is TRBD1 (6 bases). Trimming shortened V by 5 bases and J by 8 bases, and 12 bases separated the two germline ends. CDR3 length: 12 amino acids. Germline-derived CDR1 and CDR2 are SGHNT and YENEEA. The CDR3 sequence: CASSKETGEAFF. The CDR3 nucleotides are TGTGCCAGCAGCAAGGAAACAGGGGAAGCTTTCTTT.

This clone was observed a single time. V and J are TRBV24-1 and TRBJ2-1, with D possibly TRBD2 on 7 matching bases. Trimming left V 7 bases short and J 9 bases short, with 12 bases between. Germline V gene data show CDR1 as KGHDR and CDR2 as SFDVKD. CDR3 size: 12 residues. The chain's CDR3 is CATRSRGGEQFF. CDR3 coding DNA: TGTGCCACCAGATCGAGGGGGGGTGAGCAGTTCTTC.

The chain couples TRBV5-1 to TRBJ2-1; no clear D. There are 15 residues in the CDR3. From germline, CDR1 is SGHRS and CDR2 YFSETQ. V was cut by 4 bases and J by 1 base, with 12 bases left in between. The CDR3 loop reads CASSGEDQSYNEQFF. CDR3 in DNA: TGCGCCAGCAGCGGAGAAGACCAATCCTACAATGAGCAGTTCTTC.

This chain links TRBV7-9 with TRBJ1-1; D is unclear. The CDR3 is 13 residues long. CDR1 and CDR2 from the germline V gene are SEHNR and FQNEAQ (reference sequence). V was trimmed by 3 bases and J by 1 base, leaving 6 bases between them. The CDR3 sequence: CASSFEPNTEAFF. The CDR3 DNA reads as TGTGCCAGCAGCTTCGAGCCGAACACTGAAGCTTTCTTT.

This chain connects TRBV4-2 to TRBJ1-2; TRBD1 might be the D (6 bases). Trimming left V 2 bases short and J 5 bases short, with 15 bases between. This CDR3 comprises 15 residues. CDR1 LGHNA and CDR2 YNFKEQ come from the germline V gene. The CDR3 loop is CASSQPSGGKYGYTF. The CDR3 DNA reads as TGTGCCAGCAGCCAACCCTCGGGGGGCAAGTATGGCTACACCTTC.

The chain is built from TRBV2 and TRBJ1-6, with 9 bases that match TRBD1. From germline, CDR1 is SNHLY and CDR2 FYNNEI. The CDR3 loop spans 16 amino acids. Trimming at V came to 2 bases and at J to 7 bases, leaving 6 bases not matched to a gene. CDR3 sequence reads: CASSEWSQGANSPLHF. CDR3 sequence (DNA): TGTGCCAGCAGTGAATGGTCACAGGGGGCGAATTCACCCCTCCACTTT.

The chain recombines TRBV6-4 with TRBJ1-1, with a possible D match to TRBD1 (5 bases). The germline gives CDR1 MRHNA, CDR2 SNTAGT. The V end lost 6 bases, the J end lost 5 bases, and 10 bases lay between the germline ends. The CDR3 consists of 12 residues. The DNA of the CDR3 is TGTGCCAGCAGGAGACAGAGTACTGAAGCTTTCTTT. Its protein is CASRRQSTEAFF.

The chain employs TRBV28 and TRBJ2-5; tentatively, D is TRBD2 (6 bases). The V gene's germline CDR1 is MDHEN and CDR2 SYDVKM. V was trimmed by 4 bases and J by 5 bases, leaving 14 bases between them. This CDR3 spans 14 amino acids. Written as DNA, the CDR3 is TGTGCCAGCAGTTCATCAGGAGGGGACGAGACCCAGTACTTC. Translating gives CASSSSGGDETQYF.

The rearrangement links TRBV4-2 to TRBJ2-1; the D is unclear. Germline values: CDR1 LGHNA, CDR2 YNFKEQ. The length of the CDR3 is 13 residues. Trimming took off 0 bases at V and 7 bases at J, with 7 bases between the two ends. CDR3: CASSQESVNEQFF. In DNA, the CDR3 is TGTGCCAGCAGCCAAGAGTCGGTTAATGAGCAGTTCTTC.

V and J are TRBV20-1 and TRBJ1-4; D unresolved. Per the germline V gene, CDR1 is DFQATT and CDR2 is SNEGSKA (reference sequence). The CDR3 totals 11 residues. CDR3 sequence: CRAFFGEKLFF. The CDR3 DNA reads as TGCAGAGCCTTTTTTGGGGAAAAACTGTTTTTT.

The gene calls are TRBV19 and TRBJ1-4; TRBD1 agrees at 7 bases. The CDR3 covers 14 residues. Germline CDR1 and CDR2: LNHDA and SQIVND (reference sequence). With V trimmed by 5 bases and J by 6 bases, 6 bases remained unmatched. The CDR3 loop is CASSQRTGDEKLFF. In DNA, the CDR3 is TGTGCCAGTAGTCAGAGGACAGGAGATGAAAAACTGTTTTTT.

V is TRBV6-5 and J is TRBJ2-1; D uncertain. Germline V CDR1 and CDR2: MNHEY, SVGAGI. The V end was cut by 0 bases, the J end by 5 bases, with 11 bases between. This CDR3 has 15 residues. CDR3 nucleotide sequence: TGTGCCAGCAGTTACTCCGGTCTAAGAGACAATGAGCAGTTCTTC. Amino acids: CASSYSGLRDNEQFF.

The chain is built from TRBV5-6 and TRBJ1-6; 11 positions match TRBD1. This CDR3 has 17 residues. The V gene's germline CDR1 is SGHDT and CDR2 YYEEEE. V shed 1 base and J 6 bases; nucleotides not matched to a gene: 6. CDR3 in amino acids: CASSLKLGTGGNSPLHF. CDR3 coding DNA: TGTGCCAGCAGCTTGAAGTTGGGGACAGGGGGTAATTCACCCCTCCACTTT.

This rearrangement joins TRBV7-2 to TRBJ2-1, with D possibly being TRBD2 (6 bases). CDR1 SGHTA and CDR2 FQGNSA come from the germline V gene. This CDR3 region has 15 residues. Trimming left V 4 bases short and J 2 bases short, with 12 bases between. CDR3 sequence reads: CASSSTGGAYNEQFF. CDR3 DNA sequence: TGTGCCAGCAGCTCGACCGGAGGGGCCTACAATGAGCAGTTCTTC. Based on the CDR3 plus reference TRBV7-2 and TRBJ2-1, the full variable domain is GAGVSQSPSNKVTEKGKDVELRCDPISGHTALYWYRQSLGQGLEFLIYFQGNSAPDKSGLPSDRFSAERTGGSVSTLTIQRTQQEDSAVYLCASSSTGGAYNEQFFGPGTRLTVL.

CDR3 residues: CASSLPGGNTEAFF. The DNA of the CDR3 is TGTGCCAGCAGTCTACCAGGGGGGAACACTGAAGCTTTCTTT. The chain has TRBV6-5 and TRBJ1-1; 7 bases align to TRBD1. The CDR3 has 14 residues. Trimming took 5 bases from V and 1 from J; bases not matched to a gene: 4. CDR1 is MNHEY and CDR2 is SVGAGI in the germline V gene.

The rearrangement links TRBV2 to TRBJ2-2; no definite D call. This CDR3 has 14 residues. V lost 7 bases and J lost 4, with 13 bases in between. Germline assignment: CDR1 SNHLY and CDR2 FYNNEI. CDR3 in DNA: TGTGCCAGCATTGGGGTTTCTCGCACCGGGGAGCTGTTTTTT. Its translation: CASIGVSRTGELFF.

A single count supports this clone. The chain uses TRBV6-5 and TRBJ1-2; D ambiguous. Between the trimmed V and J ends, which lost 7 bases and 3 bases, there was a span of 12 bases. CDR1 is MNHEY, CDR2 SVGAGI, per germline. The length of the CDR3 is 13 residues. CDR3 in amino acids: CASTNPPDYGYTF. DNA for the CDR3: TGTGCCAGCACCAATCCTCCCGACTATGGCTACACCTTC.

V usage is TRBV20-1 and J usage is TRBJ1-1; D is possibly TRBD1 (6 bases). V shed 3 bases and J shed 2 bases, with 16 bases lying between them. The V gene's germline CDR1 is DFQATT and CDR2 SNEGSKA (reference sequence). The CDR3 extends over 15 amino acids. The CDR3 reads CSASPYGGGNTEAFF. The CDR3 region has the DNA TGCAGTGCTAGTCCCTATGGAGGGGGAAACACTGAAGCTTTCTTT.

The genes are TRBV6-1 and TRBJ1-6; D remains unclear. In germline, CDR1 is MNHNS, CDR2 SASEGT. This CDR3 has 18 amino acids. Trimming left V 2 bases short and J 0 bases short, with 14 bases between. The CDR3 DNA is TGTGCCAGCAGTGAATTGGGCCAGCCGAGCTCCTATAATTCACCCCTCCACTTT. Translating gives CASSELGQPSSYNSPLHF.

The CDR3 DNA sequence: TGTGCCTGGACTAGACAGGGTTCCTACGAGCAGTACTTC. This sequence encodes CAWTRQGSYEQYF. The chain is built from TRBV30 and TRBJ2-7; 7 positions agree with TRBD1. V lost 4 bases, J lost 1 base, and 4 bases stayed unmatched. There are 13 residues in the CDR3. Germline-derived CDR1 and CDR2 are GTSNPN and SVGIG (reference sequence). The full variable domain, rest sourced from reference TRBV30 and TRBJ2-7, is SQTIHQWPATLVQPVGSPLSLECTVEGTSNPNLYWYRQAAGRGLQLLFYSVGIGQISSEVPQNLSASRPQDRQFILSSKKLLLSDSGFYLCAWTRQGSYEQYFGPGTRLTVT.

The CDR3 DNA sequence: TGCGCCAGCAGTGGAGGGCGGGATCTAGCGGGGGGCACAGATACGCAGTATTTT. Amino acids: CASSGGRDLAGGTDTQYF. J is TRBJ2-3 and V is TRBV10-1; 10 bases fit TRBD2. CDR1 and CDR2 (germline): WNHNN, SYGVQD (reference sequence). The junction had 11 bases not matched to a gene; V was cut back by 4 bases and J by 1 base. This CDR3 comprises 18 residues.

The rearrangement joins TRBV13 to TRBJ2-7; D ambiguous. Trimming cost V 0 bases and J 3 bases, with 3 bases left between them. There are 12 residues in the CDR3. Germline loops: CDR1 PRHDT, CDR2 FYEKMQ (reference sequence). The DNA for the CDR3 is TGTGCCAGCAGCTTAGGGGTCTACGAGCAGTACTTC. It yields the protein CASSLGVYEQYF.

The chain carries TRBV18 and TRBJ2-7; D gene ambiguous. Germline V gene lookup returns CDR1 KGHSH and CDR2 LQKENI. Trimming took off 4 bases at V and 3 bases at J, with 10 bases between the two ends. CDR3 length: 13 residues. This CDR3 is CASSRRFFYEQYF. The CDR3, as DNA: TGTGCCAGCTCACGACGATTCTTCTACGAGCAGTACTTC.

The chain joins TRBV7-2 to TRBJ1-1; D possibly corresponds to TRBD1 (5 bases). CDR3 length equals 14 residues. The V and J ends lost 0 bases and 11 bases respectively, with 16 bases between them. CDR1 is SGHTA and CDR2 is FQGNSA in the germline V gene. This CDR3 reads CASSLASGYEGAFF. CDR3 nucleotide sequence: TGTGCCAGCAGCTTAGCTTCGGGGTATGAGGGGGCTTTCTTT.